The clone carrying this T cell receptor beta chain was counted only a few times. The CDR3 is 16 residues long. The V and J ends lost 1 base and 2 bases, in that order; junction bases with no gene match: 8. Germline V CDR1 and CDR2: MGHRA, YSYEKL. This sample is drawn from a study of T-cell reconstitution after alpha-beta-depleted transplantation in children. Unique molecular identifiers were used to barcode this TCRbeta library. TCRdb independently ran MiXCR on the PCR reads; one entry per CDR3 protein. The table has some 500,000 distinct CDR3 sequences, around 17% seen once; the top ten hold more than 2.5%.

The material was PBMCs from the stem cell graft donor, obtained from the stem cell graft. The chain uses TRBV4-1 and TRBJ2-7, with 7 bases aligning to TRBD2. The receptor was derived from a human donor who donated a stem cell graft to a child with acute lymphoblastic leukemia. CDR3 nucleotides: TGCGCCAGCAGCCAAGTAGAAGGCCTAGCGGCCTACGAGCAGTACTTC. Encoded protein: CASSQVEGLAAYEQYF.